Each of the 32 T cell receptor beta chains below was sequenced from the same sample in a study of T cells in Graves' hyperthyroidism and ophthalmopathy. Amplification of TCR beta CDR3 regions was performed using RNA transcripts as template. HTBI primers were used for first-round RT-PCR of the TCR CDR3. Each CDR3 protein gets one entry after TCRdb re-called the multiplex PCR reads with MiXCR. The table includes hundreds of thousands of distinct CDR3 sequences, 14% to 15% detected once. The specimen sequenced was blood. The receptors stem from a man younger than 35 with Graves' ophthalmopathy.

This CDR3 is CASSTGATLYNEQFF. The CDR3 DNA reads as TGTGCCAGTAGTACCGGGGCTACCCTATACAATGAGCAGTTCTTC. The chain couples TRBV19 to TRBJ2-1, with D possibly being TRBD1 or TRBD2 (5 bases each). This CDR3 region has 15 residues. The V end was cut by 4 bases, the J end by 4 bases, with 14 bases between. From germline, CDR1 is LNHDA and CDR2 SQIVND (reference sequence).

Details on this clonotype: A much larger clone lies one base from this, so it may be a read error. The chain couples TRBV11-2 to TRBJ1-3; tentative D call: TRBD1 (6 bases). V dropped 7 bases and J dropped 4 bases, with 20 bases sitting between them. Germline V lookup: CDR1 SGHAT, CDR2 FQNNGV. The CDR3 has 16 amino acids. CDR3 bases: TGTGCCAGCAACGAGGGGCGTACAGGGTACGGAAACACCATATATTTT. Translated: CASNEGRTGYGNTIYF.

This clonotype was counted at least ten times. The V call is TRBV29-1, the J call TRBJ1-1; maybe TRBD1 (5 bases). The germline V gene has CDR1 SQVTM and CDR2 ANQGSEA. V was pared by 7 bases and J by 4 bases, with 13 bases between. The CDR3 is made up of 12 amino acids. The CDR3 is CSAQGRSTEAFF. For the CDR3, the DNA is TGCAGCGCCCAGGGACGTTCCACTGAAGCTTTCTTT. Full variable domain (outside the CDR3, taken from reference TRBV29-1 and TRBJ1-1): SAVISQKPSRDICQRGTSLTIQCQVDSQVTMMFWYRQQPGQSLTLIATANQGSEATYESGFVIDKFPISRPNLTFSTLTVSNMSPEDSSIYLCSAQGRSTEAFFGQGTRLTVV.

In its sample, this clonotype was seen a few times. The chain recombines TRBV3-1 with TRBJ2-7; no reliable D call. V was clipped by 0 bases and J by 2 bases, with 5 bases between them. The CDR3 is 13 residues long. Germline CDR1 reads LGHDT; CDR2 reads YNNKEL (reference sequence). The DNA for the CDR3 is TGTGCCAGCAGCCAAGATCCCACCTACGAGCAGTACTTC. It translates to CASSQDPTYEQYF.

This clonotype was seen repeatedly, ten times or more. The chain recombines TRBV28 with TRBJ2-7, with D possibly being TRBD2 (5 bases). Germline CDR1 is MDHEN and CDR2 is SYDVKM. V was clipped by 2 bases and J by 3 bases, with 17 bases between them. The CDR3 spans 16 residues. The CDR3 nucleotides are TGTGCCAGCAGTTTACCAACTAGAAAAATTTACTACGAGCAGTACTTC. Translation gives CASSLPTRKIYYEQYF.

This clonotype was counted ten times or more. The chain couples TRBV2 to TRBJ2-7, with D uncertain. CDR1 and CDR2 from the germline V gene are SNHLY and FYNNEI. Trimming pared 3 bases from V and 4 bases from J, leaving 13 bases between. The CDR3 is made up of 14 amino acids. The chain's CDR3 is CASSDAKATYEQYF. In nucleotides, the CDR3 is TGTGCCAGCAGTGACGCCAAGGCAACTTACGAGCAGTACTTC.

At least ten counts were recorded for this clonotype. The chain links TRBV6-1 to TRBJ2-7; 7 nucleotides align to TRBD1. Germline assignment: CDR1 MNHNS and CDR2 SASEGT. V shed 4 bases and J 3 bases; nucleotides not matched to a gene: 6. CDR3 length: 14 amino acids. In nucleotides, the CDR3 is TGTGCCAGCAGTGCTGTTTGGGACAGCTACGAGCAGTACTTC. This encodes CASSAVWDSYEQYF.

This clonotype appeared many times. V usage is TRBV27 and J usage is TRBJ2-1; D may be TRBD2 (6 bases). Germline lookup yields CDR1 MNHEY and CDR2 SMNVEV (reference sequence). The ends were cut back, 5 bases at V and 4 bases at J, with 18 bases in the middle. The CDR3 has 16 amino acids. The DNA for the CDR3 is TGTGCCAGCAGTCGGGACTCTCCAGTAACGTACAATGAGCAGTTCTTC. Its translation is CASSRDSPVTYNEQFF.

This clonotype was detected many times. The genes are TRBV2 and TRBJ1-2; unclear D gene. CDR3 length: 12 amino acids. The V end lost 3 bases, the J end lost 4 bases, and 6 bases lay between the germline ends. Germline CDR1 and CDR2: SNHLY and FYNNEI. Here the CDR3 DNA reads TGTGCCAGCAGTGAGCGGGCCTATGGCTACACCTTC. This encodes CASSERAYGYTF.

This clonotype was counted at least ten times. The genes are TRBV3-1 and TRBJ2-3, with 10 bases that match TRBD2. Germline lookup yields CDR1 LGHDT and CDR2 YNNKEL (reference sequence). The CDR3 loop spans 16 amino acids. V lost 4 bases to trimming and J lost 0 bases; unmatched junction nucleotides: 4. The CDR3 nucleotides read TGTGCCAGCAGCCCACTAGCGGGGTTCAGCACAGATACGCAGTATTTT. It is translated as CASSPLAGFSTDTQYF.

The chain couples TRBV7-9 to TRBJ1-4, with D tentatively TRBD1 (6 bases). CDR3 length: 15 amino acids. V lost 5 bases and J lost 4, with 14 bases in between. Germline CDR1 SEHNR, CDR2 FQNEAQ (reference sequence). CDR3 nucleotide sequence: TGTGCCAGCAGCCCCGGACAGTCTTATAATGAAAAACTGTTTTTT. Translation: CASSPGQSYNEKLFF.

This clonotype was found many times. The gene calls are TRBV10-1 and TRBJ2-5; maybe TRBD2 (5 bases). Trimming took off 5 bases at V and 4 bases at J, with 11 bases between the two ends. CDR3 length: 13 residues. CDR1 and CDR2 from the germline V gene are WNHNN and SYGVQD (reference sequence). This CDR3 is CASSSGRGETQYF. The DNA for the CDR3 is TGCGCCAGCAGTAGCGGTCGAGGAGAGACCCAGTACTTC.

On this clonotype itself: This may arise from a read error, as a much more abundant clone is one base away. This chain connects TRBV24-1 to TRBJ1-5; 9 bases are a match to TRBD1. The CDR3 loop spans 16 amino acids. Germline CDR1 and CDR2: KGHDR and SFDVKD. CDR3 in DNA: TGTACCACCAGTGATACTCGACAGGGGGGCAATCAGCCCCAGCATTTT. Translating it yields CTTSDTRQGGNQPQHF.

V and J are TRBV24-1 and TRBJ2-3; no reliable D call. CDR3 length: 12 amino acids. The germline V gene has CDR1 KGHDR and CDR2 SFDVKD. With 9 bases removed from V and 2 bases from J, the gap between germline ends came to 8 bases. As DNA, the CDR3 is TGTGCCACCTCTGGAATCACAGATACGCAGTATTTT. Its protein is CATSGITDTQYF.

This clonotype has ten or more counts. CDR3 protein: CASSLTAGVGEQYF. The CDR3 bases are TGTGCCAGCAGCTTAACCGCAGGGGTGGGCGAGCAGTACTTC. The chain couples TRBV7-9 to TRBJ2-7; maybe TRBD1 (6 bases). The CDR3 loop spans 14 amino acids. Germline loops: CDR1 SEHNR, CDR2 FQNEAQ (reference sequence). V was shortened by 2 bases and J by 6 bases, with 14 bases between the two germline ends.

In its sample, this clonotype was seen many times. J is TRBJ2-1 and V is TRBV7-2, with D maybe TRBD2 (6 bases). The V and J ends lost 1 base and 2 bases respectively, with 9 bases between them. Per the germline V gene, CDR1 is SGHTA and CDR2 is FQGNSA. The CDR3 totals 15 residues. CDR3 sequence: CASSLDRGTYNEQFF. CDR3 bases: TGTGCCAGCAGCTTAGATCGGGGGACCTACAATGAGCAGTTCTTC.

In its sample, this clonotype was seen many times. The chain couples TRBV15 to TRBJ2-7; unclear D gene. V was pared by 3 bases and J by 4 bases, with 4 bases between. Germline V CDR1 and CDR2: LNHNV, YYDKDF (reference sequence). This CDR3 has 11 residues. Here the CDR3 DNA reads TGTGCCACCAGCAGCTCTTACGAGCAGTACTTC. This gives the protein CATSSSYEQYF.

There are many counts of this clonotype. The chain links TRBV20-1 to TRBJ2-7, with 11 bases fitting TRBD1. This CDR3 spans 13 amino acids. Germline V gene data show CDR1 as DFQATT and CDR2 as SNEGSKA (reference sequence). V dropped 2 bases and J dropped 5; count of bases not matched to a gene: 2. CDR3 sequence (DNA): TGCAGTGCTAGATGGGACAGGGGGGACGAGCAGTACTTC. This encodes CSARWDRGDEQYF.

This clonotype was seen many times. CDR3 coding DNA: TGCGCCAGCAGCCTGGGGGCGACCGAAGTGAATGAGCAGTTCTTC. Translated, it gives CASSLGATEVNEQFF. The chain links TRBV5-1 to TRBJ2-1; D possibly corresponds to TRBD1 (6 bases). V was trimmed by 4 bases and J by 7 bases, leaving 18 bases between them. Germline CDR1 is SGHRS and CDR2 is YFSETQ. The CDR3 contains 15 residues.

In this sample, this clonotype turned up many times. The chain is built from TRBV11-3 and TRBJ2-3; D is perhaps TRBD2 (5 bases). This CDR3 region has 12 residues. The V gene lost 4 bases and the J gene lost 4 bases, with 6 bases spanning the gap. The germline V gene encodes CDR1 SGHNT and CDR2 YENEEA. The CDR3 nucleotides read TGTGCCAGCAGCTGGGGAGCAGATACGCAGTATTTT. Translation gives CASSWGADTQYF. The variable domain in full, completed from reference TRBV11-3 and TRBJ2-3, reads EAGVVQSPRYKIIEKKQPVAFWCNPISGHNTLYWYLQNLGQGPELLIRYENEEAVDDSQLPKDRFSAERLKGVDSTLKIQPAELGDSAVYLCASSWGADTQYFGPGTRLTVL.

This clonotype was picked up many times. V usage is TRBV5-1 and J usage is TRBJ1-1, with a possible D match to TRBD1 (6 bases). This CDR3 spans 14 amino acids. Germline loops: CDR1 SGHRS, CDR2 YFSETQ. Trimming cost V 4 bases and J 2 bases, with 12 bases left between them. For the CDR3, the DNA is TGCGCCAGCAGCACGACAGGAGGTAACACTGAAGCTTTCTTT. This encodes CASSTTGGNTEAFF.

This clonotype was picked up many times. The chain couples TRBV11-2 to TRBJ2-3; D unresolved. The germline V gene has CDR1 SGHAT and CDR2 FQNNGV. There are 12 residues in the CDR3. The germline V and J ends were trimmed by 5 bases and 4 bases, with 7 bases remaining between them. The CDR3 DNA reads TGTGCCAGCAGCAACGCCCCAGATACGCAGTATTTT. This translates into CASSNAPDTQYF.

The genes are TRBV20-1 and TRBJ2-7; weak D call: TRBD1 (5 bases). V dropped 3 bases and J dropped 5 bases, with 14 bases sitting between them. The CDR3 totals 13 residues. In germline, CDR1 is DFQATT, CDR2 SNEGSKA (reference sequence). CDR3 sequence: CSASTGALHEQYF. CDR3 nucleotide sequence: TGCAGTGCTAGTACAGGAGCCCTCCACGAGCAGTACTTC.

This clonotype was seen repeatedly, ten times or more. The gene calls are TRBV5-1 and TRBJ1-6; TRBD1 aligns across 8 bases. This CDR3 contains 16 residues. Trimming at V came to 4 bases and at J to 5 bases, leaving 8 bases not matched to a gene. Per the germline V gene, CDR1 is SGHRS and CDR2 is YFSETQ. Here the CDR3 DNA reads TGCGCCAGCAGCGTGCAGGGGGCCGGAGATAATTCACCCCTCCACTTT. This translates into CASSVQGAGDNSPLHF.

The chain joins TRBV12-3 or TRBV12-4 to TRBJ2-7, with a possible D match to TRBD2 (6 bases). V lost 0 bases and J lost 3, with 9 bases in between. This CDR3 contains 14 residues. The CDR3 DNA reads as TGTGCCAGCAGTTTAGCGGGAGGACTCTACGAGCAGTACTTC. It translates to CASSLAGGLYEQYF.

Many counts were recorded for this clonotype. The chain is built from TRBV2 and TRBJ2-7, with 10 positions matching TRBD2. Germline trimming cut 5 bases from V and 1 base from J; bases unmatched to any gene: 5. The germline V gene has CDR1 SNHLY and CDR2 FYNNEI. The CDR3 is 15 residues long. The CDR3 protein is CASSIAGGASYEQYF. The DNA for the CDR3 is TGTGCCAGCAGTATAGCGGGGGGAGCATCCTACGAGCAGTACTTC.

The table lists this clonotype with many counts. The chain links TRBV7-2 to TRBJ2-2; 12 positions agree with TRBD2. CDR1 is SGHTA and CDR2 is FQGNSA in the germline V gene. V lost 5 bases, J lost 4 bases, and 11 bases stayed unmatched. This CDR3 has 18 residues. CDR3: CASSPHGLAGSLTGELFF. The CDR3 DNA is TGTGCCAGCAGCCCGCACGGACTAGCGGGGTCGCTCACCGGGGAGCTGTTTTTT.

This clonotype was observed at least ten times. This chain links TRBV6-5 with TRBJ2-7, with D uncertain. CDR1 MNHEY and CDR2 SVGAGI come from the germline V gene. The CDR3 has 14 residues. V was clipped by 0 bases and J by 3 bases, with 9 bases between them. The CDR3 here is CASSYSAEDYEQYF. CDR3 sequence (DNA): TGTGCCAGCAGTTACTCGGCGGAAGACTACGAGCAGTACTTC.

The chain joins TRBV10-3 to TRBJ2-1; the match to TRBD2 covers 10 bases. This CDR3 spans 15 amino acids. Germline V CDR1 and CDR2: ENHRY, SYGVKD. With V trimmed by 1 base and J by 9 bases, 6 bases remained unmatched. The CDR3 sequence: CAISEFERGGGEQFF. Here the CDR3 DNA reads TGTGCCATCAGTGAGTTCGAGCGGGGGGGGGGTGAGCAGTTCTTC.

There are many counts of this clonotype. The chain combines TRBV6-1 with TRBJ1-2; D possibly corresponds to TRBD1 (5 bases). The CDR3 contains 15 residues. The V gene lost 1 base and the J gene lost 4 bases, with 13 bases spanning the gap. Germline CDR1 reads MNHNS; CDR2 reads SASEGT. The CDR3 coding sequence is TGTGCCAGCAGTGAAGAGGAAGGGGCGGGCTATGGCTACACCTTC. This encodes CASSEEEGAGYGYTF.

The V call is TRBV28, the J call TRBJ2-7; a possible D gene is TRBD2 (6 bases). CDR3 length: 14 amino acids. In germline, CDR1 is MDHEN, CDR2 SYDVKM. V gave up 4 bases and J gave up 2 bases, with 12 bases separating them. CDR3 amino acids: CASSYPSGAYEQYF. The CDR3 bases are TGTGCCAGCAGTTATCCTTCGGGAGCCTACGAGCAGTACTTC. Full variable domain (outside the CDR3, taken from reference TRBV28 and TRBJ2-7): DVKVTQSSRYLVKRTGEKVFLECVQDMDHENMFWYRQDPGLGLRLIYFSYDVKMKEKGDIPEGYSVSREKKERFSLILESASTNQTSMYLCASSYPSGAYEQYFGPGTRLTVT.

This chain links TRBV9 with TRBJ2-5, with 10 bases lining up with TRBD1. V gave up 4 bases and J gave up 7 bases; unmatched junction bases: 10. Germline V CDR1 and CDR2: SGDLS, YYNGEE. The CDR3 extends over 15 amino acids. CDR3 in amino acids: CASSQTTGGSGTQYF. CDR3 sequence (DNA): TGTGCCAGCAGCCAAACGACAGGGGGCTCGGGGACCCAGTACTTC.